These 11 T cell receptor beta chains originate from one sample sequenced in a study of beta chain features in type 1 diabetes. These TCRs are of unknown antigen specificity. Study-level findings and limits: For Type 1 diabetes patients, all four CD4+ subsets carried TCRB CDR3s that were moderately but significantly shorter.

The sequenced template was cDNA made from the entire isolated RNA. Assay: immunoSEQ multiplex PCR; the TCRdb copy retains only in-frame clones and omits some. The repertoire holds hundreds of thousands of clones, with more than 12% as singletons. Input material: naive CD4+ T cells from blood. All receptors come from a man aged 18-30 years with type 1 diabetes.

This chain connects TRBV18 to TRBJ2-1, with 10 bases that match TRBD1. Germline CDR1 is KGHSH and CDR2 is LQKENI. The CDR3 is 14 residues long. V trimming: 5 bases; J trimming: 5 bases; junction bases outside the gene matches: 3. CDR3 sequence: CASSTGTGDNEQFF. DNA for the CDR3: TGTGCCAGCTCAACCGGGACAGGGGACAATGAGCAGTTCTTC.

This clone was observed a handful of times. The J gene is TRBJ2-2, the V gene TRBV11-3, with 7 bases that match TRBD2. Germline V gene sequence: CDR1 SGHNT, CDR2 YENEEA. The CDR3 totals 18 residues. Trimming took 0 bases from V and 6 from J; bases not matched to a gene: 13. CDR3 in DNA: TGTGCCAGCAGCTTAGATTCTCTGGCGGGAGCACAATCCGGGGAGCTGTTTTTT. Encoded protein: CASSLDSLAGAQSGELFF.

In its sample, this clone was seen a few times. Other DNA sequences in the sample encode the same CDR3. The V and J genes are TRBV6-5 and TRBJ2-7, with 8 bases aligning to TRBD1. Germline V gives CDR1 MNHEY, CDR2 SVGAGI. The trim removed 3 bases at V and 2 bases at J, leaving 3 bases unmatched. This CDR3 is 14 amino acids long. The DNA of the CDR3 is TGTGCCAGCAGTTATTCGACAGGGGCCTACGAGCAGTACTTC. Translation: CASSYSTGAYEQYF.

The gene calls are TRBV7-9 and TRBJ2-7; tentative D call: TRBD2 (5 bases). Trimming took off 1 base at V and 6 bases at J, with 13 bases between the two ends. Germline lookup yields CDR1 SEHNR and CDR2 FQNEAQ (reference sequence). This CDR3 region has 14 residues. The CDR3 protein is CASSLEFRTAEQYF. CDR3 DNA sequence: TGTGCCAGCAGCTTAGAATTCAGGACTGCCGAGCAGTACTTC.

About this clone itself: Other DNA variants within this sample encode the same CDR3. The chain uses TRBV9 and TRBJ2-5; D gene unclear. The V gene lost 3 bases and the J gene lost 2 bases, with 2 bases spanning the gap. Germline V gene lookup returns CDR1 SGDLS and CDR2 YYNGEE. The CDR3 covers 11 residues. The CDR3 DNA sequence: TGTGCCAGCAGCGGTCAAGAGACCCAGTACTTC. This gives the protein CASSGQETQYF.

In this sample, this clone turned up a few times. The chain is built from TRBV19 and TRBJ2-1; the match to TRBD2 covers 7 bases. The CDR3 has 13 residues. Trimming took 6 bases from V and 4 from J; bases not matched to a gene: 3. Germline CDR1 LNHDA, CDR2 SQIVND (reference sequence). Here the CDR3 reads CASSLAAYNEQFF. Written as DNA, the CDR3 is TGTGCCAGTAGCCTAGCGGCGTACAATGAGCAGTTCTTC.

This clone was observed a few times. This rearrangement joins TRBV30 to TRBJ1-1, with 7 bases that match TRBD1. The J segment lost 3 bases and the V segment lost 0 bases, leaving 10 bases of the junction unmatched. Germline CDR1 GTSNPN, CDR2 SVGIG (reference sequence). The CDR3 contains 16 residues. The CDR3 spells CAWSVQGGKWDTEAFF. CDR3 sequence (DNA): TGTGCCTGGAGTGTACAAGGGGGCAAGTGGGACACTGAAGCTTTCTTT.

This clone appeared a few times. The chain combines TRBV25-1 with TRBJ1-1; a weak D match, TRBD1 (5 bases). The germline gives CDR1 MGHDK, CDR2 SYGVNS. CDR3 length: 15 residues. Trimming left V 5 bases short and J 3 bases short, with 16 bases between. This CDR3 reads CASSLGGTVDTEAFF. Here the CDR3 DNA reads TGTGCCAGCAGTCTCGGGGGAACCGTTGACACTGAAGCTTTCTTT.

The genes are TRBV5-1 and TRBJ2-5; D possibly corresponds to TRBD1 (6 bases). The CDR3 runs 15 residues. V lost 3 bases and J 1 base, leaving 13 bases between the germline ends. Germline CDR1 is SGHRS and CDR2 is YFSETQ. The CDR3 DNA reads as TGCGCCAGCAGCTGGCAGGGGATCGGCCAAGAGACCCAGTACTTC. This encodes CASSWQGIGQETQYF.

CDR3 amino acids: CASSVAEYNEQFF. As DNA, the CDR3 is TGTGCCAGCAGCGTGGCGGAGTACAATGAGCAGTTCTTC. The rearrangement uses TRBV7-2 and TRBJ2-1; D unclear. V was cut by 5 bases and J by 4 bases, with 9 bases left in between. There are 13 residues in the CDR3. CDR1 and CDR2 from the germline V gene are SGHTA and FQGNSA.

The chain carries TRBV30 and TRBJ1-1; the D gene is possibly TRBD1 (6 bases). V was pared by 3 bases and J by 7 bases, with 21 bases between. This CDR3 comprises 15 residues. The germline V gene encodes CDR1 GTSNPN and CDR2 SVGIG (reference sequence). The CDR3 bases are TGTGCCTGGAGGGGGACCGGGACACCCACCCGTGAAGCTTTCTTT. Amino acid sequence: CAWRGTGTPTREAFF.